Following are 3 T cell receptor beta chains from one sample sequenced in a study of shared clonotypes between healthy human individuals. Produced via immunoSEQ multiplex PCR; TCRdb's table is partial and in-frame only. In the table there are around 530,000 clones, around three quarters of which are singletons. Sequencing was carried out using PBMCs. The receptors were sampled from a middle-aged woman in good health. Some clones in this sample may be carry-over from other donors' samples.

This chain uses TRBV2 with TRBJ2-7; maybe TRBD1 (6 bases). The V gene lost 7 bases and the J gene lost 6 bases, with 16 bases spanning the gap. Germline CDR1 SNHLY, CDR2 FYNNEI. The CDR3 runs 13 residues. CDR3 residues: CASNRDTAFEQYF. In DNA form, the CDR3 reads TGTGCCAGCAACCGGGACACTGCTTTCGAGCAGTACTTC.

Turning to this clone: One junction end disagrees with the germline gene, perhaps due to a read error. CDR3 region: CASSLERDEQYF. DNA for the CDR3: TGTGCTAGCAGCTTGGAGCGGGACGAGCAGTACTTC. The J gene is TRBJ2-7, the V gene TRBV7-7; tentative D call: TRBD2 (6 bases). CDR3 length: 12 amino acids. In germline, CDR1 is SSHAT, CDR2 FNYEAQ (reference sequence). Full variable domain (missing parts from reference TRBV7-7 and TRBJ2-7): GAGVSQSPRYKVTKRGQDVTLRCDPISSHATLYWYQQALGQGPEFLTYFNYEAQPDKSGLPSDRFSAERPEGSISTLTIQRTEQRDSAMYRCASSLERDEQYFGPGTRLTVT.

This sequence joins TRBV28 and TRBJ2-5; the D gene is possibly TRBD2 (5 bases). Trimming left V 6 bases short and J 1 base short, with 18 bases between. The V gene's germline CDR1 is MDHEN and CDR2 SYDVKM. CDR3 size: 16 residues. DNA of the CDR3: TGTGCCAGCAGGGCCCCGGACCGGCGGGTCCAAGAGACCCAGTACTTC. Residues: CASRAPDRRVQETQYF.